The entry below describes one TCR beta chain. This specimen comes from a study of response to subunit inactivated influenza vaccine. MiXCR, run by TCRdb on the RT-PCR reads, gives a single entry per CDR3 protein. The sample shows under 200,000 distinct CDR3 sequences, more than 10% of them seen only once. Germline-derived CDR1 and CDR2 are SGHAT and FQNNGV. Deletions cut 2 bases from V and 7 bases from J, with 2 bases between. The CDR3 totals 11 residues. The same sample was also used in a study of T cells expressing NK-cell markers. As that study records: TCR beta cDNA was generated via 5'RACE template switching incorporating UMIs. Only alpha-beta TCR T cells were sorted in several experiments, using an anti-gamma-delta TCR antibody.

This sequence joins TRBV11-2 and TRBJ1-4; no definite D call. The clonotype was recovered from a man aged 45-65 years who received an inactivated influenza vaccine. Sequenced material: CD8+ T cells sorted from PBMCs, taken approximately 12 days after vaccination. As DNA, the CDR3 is TGTGCCAGCAGCTTAAGTGAAAAACTGTTTTTT. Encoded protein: CASSLSEKLFF. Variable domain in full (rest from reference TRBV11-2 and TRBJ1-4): EAGVAQSPRYKIIEKRQSVAFWCNPISGHATLYWYQQILGQGPKLLIQFQNNGVVDDSQLPKDRFSAERLKGVDSTLKIQPAKLEDSAVYLCASSLSEKLFFGSGTQLSVL.